The 30 T cell receptor beta chains below all came from one sample that was sequenced in a study of shared clonotypes between healthy human individuals. Using immunoSEQ multiplex PCR, the repertoire was profiled, and TCRdb retains in-frame clones only, with some absent. The table records 470,000 or so clones, over 70% of them present only once. Sequencing was performed on PBMCs. These receptor sequences come from a woman in her thirties or forties in good health. Some clones in this sample may be carry-over from other donors' samples.

CDR3 loop: CASSQDTANRDLAFF. Written as DNA, the CDR3 is TGTGCCAGCAGCCAAGATACGGCGAACAGGGACTTAGCTTTCTTT. This rearrangement joins TRBV4-2 to TRBJ1-1; the D gene is possibly TRBD1 (6 bases). The CDR3 is 15 residues long. Per germline, CDR1 LGHNA and CDR2 YNFKEQ. Trimming shortened V by 0 bases and J by 10 bases, and 18 bases separated the two germline ends.

The chain links TRBV30 to TRBJ2-7, with D hard to call. The CDR3 length is 12 residues. V lost 1 base, J lost 3 bases, and 7 bases lay in between. CDR1 and CDR2 from the germline V gene are GTSNPN and SVGIG (reference sequence). The CDR3 bases are TGTGCCTGGAGTGGCCGGATCTACGAGCAGTACTTC. Protein product: CAWSGRIYEQYF.

This chain joins TRBV28 and TRBJ2-2; weak D call: TRBD2 (6 bases). Germline V gene sequence: CDR1 MDHEN, CDR2 SYDVKM. CDR3 length equals 15 residues. V dropped 6 bases and J dropped 5 bases, with 16 bases sitting between them. In DNA, the CDR3 is TGTGCCAGCAGCCGATTGTGGGCGGGGACCGGGGAGCTGTTTTTT. This codes for CASSRLWAGTGELFF.

The V call is TRBV2, the J call TRBJ1-5, with a possible D match to TRBD1 (5 bases). The CDR3 totals 14 residues. The V gene's germline CDR1 is SNHLY and CDR2 FYNNEI. V was cut by 6 bases and J by 3 bases, with 12 bases left in between. The CDR3 protein is CASRAGTLNQPQHF. CDR3 bases: TGTGCCAGCAGGGCAGGGACTCTCAATCAGCCCCAGCATTTT.

The chain carries TRBV6-1 and TRBJ2-5; 7 nucleotides align to TRBD2. V was clipped by 3 bases and J by 5 bases; unmatched bases: 9. The CDR3 has 15 amino acids. Germline V gives CDR1 MNHNS, CDR2 SASEGT. In DNA, the CDR3 is TGTGCCAGCAGTGACCGCCGGGGGGTCGCTGAGACCCAGTACTTC. Translated: CASSDRRGVAETQYF.

This clone was found a few times. V is TRBV5-6 and J is TRBJ2-7; weak D call: TRBD1 (5 bases). The germline gives CDR1 SGHDT, CDR2 YYEEEE. Trimming pared 0 bases from V and 2 bases from J, leaving 15 bases between. The CDR3 totals 16 residues. Written as DNA, the CDR3 is TGTGCCAGCAGCTTGGCCCCGACAGTCGCGACCTACGAGCAGTACTTC. Encoded protein: CASSLAPTVATYEQYF.

The chain recombines TRBV11-2 with TRBJ2-2; unclear D gene. This CDR3 region has 14 residues. Germline lookup yields CDR1 SGHAT and CDR2 FQNNGV. Trimming left V 3 bases short and J 7 bases short, with 12 bases between. For the CDR3, the DNA is TGTGCCAGCAGCTTTCAAGGGAACGGCGGGGAGCTGTTTTTT. Its protein is CASSFQGNGGELFF.

The chain combines TRBV18 with TRBJ2-2; 16 bases are shared with TRBD2. This CDR3 has 19 residues. V was clipped by 0 bases and J by 4 bases; unmatched bases: 5. Germline V lookup: CDR1 KGHSH, CDR2 LQKENI. DNA for the CDR3: TGTGCCAGCTCACCACCGGGACTAGCGGGAGGGCCGAGCACCGGGGAGCTGTTTTTT. This codes for CASSPPGLAGGPSTGELFF.

As regards this clone: It is likely a read error: a sequence one base away is far more abundant. The chain has TRBV2 and TRBJ1-2, with D possibly TRBD1 on 5 matching bases. The germline V and J ends were trimmed by 5 bases and 3 bases, with 13 bases remaining between them. Germline CDR1 and CDR2: SNHLY and FYNNEI. There are 14 residues in the CDR3. CDR3 amino acids: CASSRARTYYGYTF. The CDR3 nucleotides are TGTGCCAGCAGTAGGGCTCGGACATACTATGGCTACACCTTC.

The chain employs TRBV7-6 and TRBJ1-1, with D hard to call. V lost 8 bases to trimming and J lost 1 base, with 11 bases between them. The CDR3 runs 13 residues. Germline V lookup: CDR1 SGHVS, CDR2 FNYEAQ. In nucleotides, the CDR3 is TGTGCCAGCGCTTGGAGGGCGAACACTGAAGCTTTCTTT. Amino acids: CASAWRANTEAFF.

The genes are TRBV7-6 and TRBJ2-7, with 10 bases fitting TRBD2. With 5 bases clipped from V and 2 bases from J, the junction kept 3 bases outside the gene matches. Germline lookup yields CDR1 SGHVS and CDR2 FNYEAQ. This CDR3 is built from 14 residues. The CDR3 reads CASSPGTSAYEQYF. The CDR3 nucleotides read TGTGCCAGCAGCCCCGGGACTAGCGCCTACGAGCAGTACTTC.

The chain couples TRBV30 to TRBJ1-5; TRBD1 might be the D (6 bases). The CDR3 has 13 residues. In germline, CDR1 is GTSNPN, CDR2 SVGIG (reference sequence). Trimming took off 5 bases at V and 4 bases at J, with 12 bases between the two ends. This CDR3 reads CAWGTMGNQPQHF. The CDR3 region has the DNA TGTGCCTGGGGGACAATGGGGAATCAGCCCCAGCATTTT.

The chain couples TRBV5-1 to TRBJ2-7, with D tentatively TRBD1 or TRBD2 (6 bases each). The CDR3 contains 14 residues. Germline CDR1 and CDR2: SGHRS and YFSETQ. V lost 0 bases and J 0 bases, leaving 7 bases between the germline ends. This CDR3 reads CASSLEGGSYEQYF. The CDR3 nucleotides read TGCGCCAGCAGCTTGGAGGGGGGCTCCTACGAGCAGTACTTC.

As for this clone: This sample also contains other DNA sequences that code for the same CDR3. The chain carries TRBV30 and TRBJ1-2; D is unresolved. Germline V gene sequence: CDR1 GTSNPN, CDR2 SVGIG (reference sequence). V lost 1 base, J lost 4 bases, and 7 bases lay in between. The CDR3 has 12 residues. The CDR3 spells CAWSEGSYGYTF. CDR3 coding DNA: TGTGCCTGGAGTGAAGGGTCCTATGGCTACACCTTC. Full variable domain (missing parts from reference TRBV30 and TRBJ1-2): SQTIHQWPATLVQPVGSPLSLECTVEGTSNPNLYWYRQAAGRGLQLLFYSVGIGQISSEVPQNLSASRPQDRQFILSSKKLLLSDSGFYLCAWSEGSYGYTFGSGTRLTVV.

Notes on this clone: It differs at one base from a far larger clone, so likely a read error. The sample carries other DNA sequences with the same CDR3. The rearrangement links TRBV27 to TRBJ1-5; 8 bases map to TRBD1. This CDR3 spans 15 amino acids. Per germline, CDR1 MNHEY and CDR2 SMNVEV (reference sequence). CDR3 coding DNA: TGTGCCAGCAGTTCCGGATCAGGGGGCAATCAGCCACAGCATTTT. It is translated as CASSSGSGGNQPQHF.

The chain carries TRBV5-4 and TRBJ2-2; no firm D call. The CDR3 loop spans 15 amino acids. The V end lost 0 bases, the J end lost 2 bases, and 8 bases lay between the germline ends. CDR1 SGHNT and CDR2 YYREEE come from the germline V gene (reference sequence). The CDR3 sequence is CASSLGAPNTGELFF. CDR3 nucleotide sequence: TGTGCCAGCAGCTTGGGAGCGCCAAACACCGGGGAGCTGTTTTTT.

This clone was recorded only once. The chain joins TRBV5-1 to TRBJ1-1; D is unclear. V was cut by 1 base and J by 2 bases, with 12 bases left in between. Looked up from germline, CDR1 is SGHRS and CDR2 is YFSETQ. This CDR3 comprises 15 residues. The CDR3 DNA reads TGCGCCAGCAGCTTGCCGGGGAACGATAACACTGAAGCTTTCTTT. Translating it yields CASSLPGNDNTEAFF.

The chain has TRBV27 and TRBJ1-1, with TRBD1 matching over 7 bases. Germline assignment: CDR1 MNHEY and CDR2 SMNVEV (reference sequence). V lost 11 bases to trimming and J lost 4 bases; unmatched junction nucleotides: 10. This CDR3 is built from 13 residues. The CDR3 loop reads CASWGRGSTEAFF. The CDR3 DNA reads as TGTGCCTCCTGGGGCAGGGGGAGCACTGAAGCTTTCTTT.

This clone has only one observation. Given a far larger clone just one base away, this is likely a sequencing read error. The chain links TRBV5-4 to TRBJ2-3; perhaps TRBD1 as D (6 bases). The J call is in doubt because the DNA end fits TRBJ1-5 better. The CDR3 sequence is 16 residues long. Germline V gene sequence: CDR1 SGHNT, CDR2 YYREEE (reference sequence). The DNA of the CDR3 is TGTGCCAGCAGCGCAGGGGTTGGGGGGAGCACAGATACGCAGCATTTT. It translates to CASSAGVGGSTDTQHF.

Of note for this clone: Only one base separates this from a far larger clonotype, so it likely reflects a read error. V is TRBV14 and J is TRBJ1-1; D is undetermined. The CDR3 is 13 amino acids. Germline loops: CDR1 SGHDN, CDR2 FVKESK. The CDR3 spells CASSQVDGTGAFF. CDR3 bases: TGTGCCAGCAGCCAAGTAGACGGCACTGGAGCTTTCTTT.

This clone was seen repeatedly, ten times or more. The V call is TRBV19, the J call TRBJ1-5; D possibly corresponds to TRBD1 (6 bases). The CDR3 has 17 residues. Deletions cut 6 bases from V and 1 base from J, with 19 bases between. Per the germline V gene, CDR1 is LNHDA and CDR2 is SQIVND (reference sequence). CDR3 in amino acids: CASRTPGAGGSNQPQHF. The CDR3 bases are TGTGCCAGTAGGACCCCAGGGGCTGGGGGGAGCAATCAGCCCCAGCATTTT.

The chain combines TRBV7-9 with TRBJ2-7, with D tentatively TRBD1 or TRBD2 (5 bases each). This CDR3 has 13 residues. V dropped 6 bases and J dropped 3 bases, with 12 bases sitting between them. Germline CDR1 and CDR2: SEHNR and FQNEAQ (reference sequence). CDR3 region: CASRAGTFYEQYF. For the CDR3, the DNA is TGTGCCAGCAGGGCAGGGACCTTCTACGAGCAGTACTTC. Complete variable domain (other parts from reference TRBV7-9 and TRBJ2-7): DTGVSQNPRHKITKRGQNVTFRCDPISEHNRLYWYRQTLGQGPEFLTYFQNEAQLEKSRLLSDRFSAERPKGSFSTLEIQRTEQGDSAMYLCASRAGTFYEQYFGPGTRLTVT.

The V and J genes are TRBV7-2 and TRBJ2-3, with D maybe TRBD2 (6 bases). CDR1 is SGHTA and CDR2 is FQGNSA in the germline V gene. CDR3 size: 13 residues. Trimming took off 8 bases at V and 4 bases at J, with 13 bases between the two ends. In nucleotides, the CDR3 is TGTGCCAGCGCATTTCCGGGAGCAGATACGCAGTATTTT. It translates to CASAFPGADTQYF. The variable domain in full, completed from reference TRBV7-2 and TRBJ2-3, reads GAGVSQSPSNKVTEKGKDVELRCDPISGHTALYWYRQSLGQGLEFLIYFQGNSAPDKSGLPSDRFSAERTGGSVSTLTIQRTQQEDSAVYLCASAFPGADTQYFGPGTRLTVL.

The chain joins TRBV10-3 to TRBJ2-5, with 7 nucleotides matching TRBD2. Trimming took 6 bases from V and 0 from J; bases not matched to a gene: 1. The CDR3 loop spans 13 amino acids. Germline lookup yields CDR1 ENHRY and CDR2 SYGVKD. CDR3 in amino acids: CAIRGTNQETQYF. The CDR3 DNA reads TGTGCCATCAGGGGGACTAACCAAGAGACCCAGTACTTC.

This clone was observed at least ten times. The chain links TRBV19 to TRBJ1-5, with a tentative D call TRBD1 (6 bases). Looked up from germline, CDR1 is LNHDA and CDR2 is SQIVND (reference sequence). V was clipped by 5 bases and J by 4 bases, with 9 bases between them. The CDR3 runs to 13 residues. CDR3 nucleotides: TGTGCCAGTAGTTTGGACAGAAATCAGCCCCAGCATTTT. Protein sequence: CASSLDRNQPQHF.

CDR3 nucleotides: TGTGCCAGCAGCGCTATCATACGGGACAGGGGACCCAGCTCTGGAAACACCATATATTTT. It translates to CASSAIIRDRGPSSGNTIYF. The V gene is TRBV7-6, the J gene TRBJ1-3; 10 bases line up with TRBD1. The V and J ends lost 5 bases and 0 bases, in that order; junction bases with no gene match: 16. Germline CDR1 is SGHVS and CDR2 is FNYEAQ. CDR3 length equals 20 residues.

The chain couples TRBV7-8 to TRBJ2-5; D possibly corresponds to TRBD2 (6 bases). Trimming took 5 bases from V and 14 from J, leaving 21 bases between them. Germline V lookup: CDR1 SGHVS, CDR2 FQNEAQ. The CDR3 covers 13 residues. The CDR3 spells CASSPRTARRGYF. The CDR3 DNA reads TGTGCCAGCAGCCCCCGGACCGCTCGGCGGGGTTACTTC.

Details on this clone: It differs at one base from a far larger clone, so likely a read error. V is TRBV15 and J is TRBJ2-5; D is unresolved. Germline lookup yields CDR1 LNHNV and CDR2 YYDKDF (reference sequence). This CDR3 comprises 18 residues. Between the trimmed V and J ends, which lost 0 bases and 0 bases, there was a span of 17 bases. The CDR3, as DNA: TGTGCCACCAGCAGAGATAATAGCTCCTATACGTACCAAGAGACCCAGTACTTC. Its protein product is CATSRDNSSYTYQETQYF.

Only one count was recorded for this clone. The V and J genes are TRBV9 and TRBJ2-1; no firm D call. CDR3 size: 15 residues. V was pared by 4 bases and J by 5 bases, with 16 bases between. The germline V gene has CDR1 SGDLS and CDR2 YYNGEE. CDR3: CASSPRPQRDNEQFF. In nucleotides, the CDR3 is TGTGCCAGCAGCCCCCGTCCCCAACGAGACAATGAGCAGTTCTTC.

This clone came up once. This sequence joins TRBV13 and TRBJ1-4, with 9 bases aligning to TRBD1. Germline V gene lookup returns CDR1 PRHDT and CDR2 FYEKMQ (reference sequence). V shed 2 bases, J shed 7 bases, and the junction held 2 bases outside the gene matches. The CDR3 is 14 amino acids. CDR3: CASSLSQGAEKLFF. The CDR3 DNA sequence: TGTGCCAGCAGCTTATCACAGGGGGCTGAAAAACTGTTTTTT. The complete variable domain, with remaining parts taken from reference TRBV13 and TRBJ1-4, reads AAGVIQSPRHLIKEKRETATLKCYPIPRHDTVYWYQQGPGQDPQFLISFYEKMQSDKGSIPDRFSAQQFSDYHSELNMSSLELGDSALYFCASSLSQGAEKLFFGSGTQLSVL.